This T cell receptor (beta chain) was identified during a study of shared clonotypes between healthy human individuals. The overall study: The study used three CD4 naive, three CD4 memory, two CD8 naive and one CD8 memory plate per donor.

With respect to this clone: The target antigen is unknown.

Donors were Caucasian adults residing in Nashville, Tennessee, USA. The CDR3 sequence is 16 residues long. CDR1 and CDR2 (germline): SGHAT, FQNNGV. V gave up 3 bases and J gave up 3 bases; unmatched junction bases: 9. Broader study findings: Clonotype sharing among donors likely depends on sequencing depth.

Produced via immunoSEQ multiplex PCR; TCRdb's table is partial and in-frame only. In the table there are millions of clones, approximately 95% of which are singletons. The sequence was collected from a man between 18 and 35 years old in good health. The chain carries TRBV11-2 and TRBJ1-2; 8 bases agree with TRBD1. The sample taken for sequencing was naive CD4+ T cells sorted from blood. Subset: CD45RA+ positively selected. Here the CDR3 reads CASSLYTGGRDYGYTF. CDR3 bases: TGTGCCAGCAGCTTGTACACAGGGGGTCGGGACTATGGCTACACCTTC.